Each of the 27 T cell receptor beta chains below was sequenced from the same sample in a study of spatial heterogeneity in lung cancer. MiXCR was run by TCRdb on the 5' RACE reads, yielding one entry per CDR3 protein. This table has roughly 460 distinct CDR3 sequences, under 45% appearing once. This sample's time point: sample taken at primary tumor resection. Unsorted tumor, nontumor lung tissue or cryopreserved PBMC supplied the whole RNA. Source: PBMCs, taken at surgery. Receptors originate from a male donor with early-stage non-small cell lung cancer.

For this clonotype: Within a library made for alpha chains, this beta chain is off target, and its count is uninformative. The chain couples TRBV30 to TRBJ2-2; 7 bases match TRBD2. This CDR3 has 16 amino acids. CDR1 and CDR2 from the germline V gene are GTSNPN and SVGIG (reference sequence). V trimming: 4 bases; J trimming: 3 bases; junction bases outside the gene matches: 11. The CDR3 reads CAWKFYGGEYTGELFF. The CDR3 DNA sequence: TGTGCCTGGAAATTTTATGGGGGGGAGTACACCGGGGAGCTGTTTTTT.

Note on this clonotype: This beta chain is a stray read from a library made for alpha chains; its abundance is not meaningful. The V and J genes are TRBV12-3 or TRBV12-4 and TRBJ2-2; unclear D gene. Between the trimmed V and J ends, which lost 8 bases and 1 base, there was a span of 11 bases. CDR3 length: 14 residues. The DNA of the CDR3 is TGTGCCAGCTGCCAGTACTGGAACACCGGGGAGCTGTTTTTT. As protein: CASCQYWNTGELFF.

Of note for this clonotype: This beta chain represents an off-target read in a library built for alpha chains; its size is of limited meaning. The chain is built from TRBV24-1 and TRBJ2-1; D may be TRBD1 (5 bases). V was pared by 3 bases and J by 0 bases, with 11 bases between. CDR3 length: 16 residues. Germline V gene lookup returns CDR1 KGHDR and CDR2 SFDVKD. CDR3 amino acids: CATSDQGVSSYNEQFF. The DNA for the CDR3 is TGTGCCACCAGTGATCAGGGCGTAAGCTCCTACAATGAGCAGTTCTTC.

There are a few counts of this clonotype. This beta chain came through as a stray read in a library set up for alpha chains, and its size says little. The J gene is TRBJ2-1, the V gene TRBV20-1; 15 nucleotides align to TRBD2. Trimming at V came to 3 bases and at J to 8 bases, leaving 2 bases not matched to a gene. Germline V gene lookup returns CDR1 DFQATT and CDR2 SNEGSKA (reference sequence). CDR3 length: 14 residues. CDR3 amino acids: CSARGLAGGHEQFF. CDR3 DNA: TGCAGTGCTAGGGGACTAGCGGGGGGACATGAGCAGTTCTTC.

As regards this clonotype: This beta chain is a stray sequence in a library constructed for alpha chains; its clone size is not meaningful. The chain combines TRBV18 with TRBJ2-7; no clear D gene. Germline V gene sequence: CDR1 KGHSH, CDR2 LQKENI. V lost 3 bases and J 6 bases, leaving 21 bases between the germline ends. The CDR3 has 16 amino acids. The CDR3 region has the DNA TGTGCCAGCTCACCGACCGGTGGCTCTACTGCGTCCGAGCAGTACTTC. This gives the protein CASSPTGGSTASEQYF.

Regarding this clonotype: A library prepared for alpha chains yielded this beta chain as an off-target read; its size is of little meaning. The rearrangement links TRBV11-2 to TRBJ2-4; possibly TRBD2 for D (5 bases). The CDR3 has 16 residues. CDR1 is SGHAT, CDR2 FQNNGV, per germline. Between the trimmed V and J ends, which lost 5 bases and 0 bases, there was a span of 14 bases. CDR3 DNA sequence: TGTGCCAGCAGCCCCCTTGGACTGGTAGCCAAAAACATTCAGTACTTC. Protein: CASSPLGLVAKNIQYF.

About this clonotype itself: Little can be read into the size of this beta chain, an off-target read in a library designed for alpha chains. The V gene is TRBV7-6, the J gene TRBJ2-2; D is undetermined. The V gene lost 2 bases and the J gene lost 4 bases, with 11 bases spanning the gap. This CDR3 contains 15 residues. Germline V gene data show CDR1 as SGHVS and CDR2 as FNYEAQ. The CDR3 region is CASSLLPSRTGELFF. The CDR3 nucleotides are TGTGCCAGCAGCTTATTACCCAGTCGCACCGGGGAGCTGTTTTTT.

This clonotype was picked up one time. Being off target in a library aimed at alpha chains, this beta chain has a size of little meaning. V is TRBV5-7 and J is TRBJ2-5; 11 nucleotides agree with TRBD2. TRBV5-7 is placed among ORFs of uncertain function. The junction had 11 bases not matched to a gene; V was cut back by 8 bases and J by 2 bases. The CDR3 is 16 amino acids. DNA of the CDR3: TGTGCCAGTACCCCCGGGACTAGCGGCGTTCAAGAGACCCAGTACTTC. Protein: CASTPGTSGVQETQYF.

Note on this clonotype: The library was built for alpha chains, so this beta chain is an off-target read and its size means little. This chain uses TRBV6-6 with TRBJ2-1; D may be TRBD1 (6 bases). V lost 3 bases and J 1 base, leaving 7 bases between the germline ends. Germline CDR1 and CDR2: MNHNY and SVGAGI (reference sequence). The CDR3 contains 14 residues. This CDR3 reads CASSYQGSYNEQFF. Here the CDR3 DNA reads TGTGCCAGCAGTTATCAGGGGTCCTACAATGAGCAGTTCTTC.

The sample holds a few counts of this clonotype. The size of this beta chain means little, since it is a stray read in a library made for alpha chains. The chain carries TRBV6-2 or TRBV6-3 and TRBJ2-7; TRBD1 agrees at 11 bases. Germline CDR1 reads MNHEY; CDR2 reads SVGEGT. The J segment lost 4 bases and the V segment lost 5 bases, leaving 7 bases of the junction unmatched. CDR3 size: 15 residues. CDR3: CASSMDRGPPYEQYF. The CDR3 DNA sequence: TGTGCCAGCAGTATGGACAGGGGGCCTCCTTACGAGCAGTACTTC.

A remark on this clonotype: With the library built for alpha chains, this beta chain is off target and its frequency is not meaningful. CDR3 DNA sequence: TGTGCCAGCAGTCCTAGTGCAGAGACCCAGTACTTC. This sequence encodes CASSPSAETQYF. The rearrangement links TRBV6-5 to TRBJ2-5; D ambiguous. CDR3 length: 12 residues. V was clipped by 5 bases and J by 4 bases, with 8 bases between them. The germline CDR1 and CDR2 sequences are MNHEY and SVGAGI.

In its sample, this clonotype was seen a few times. Within a library made for alpha chains, this beta chain is off target, and its count is uninformative. CDR3 amino acids: CASSSLSRALTDTQYF. CDR3 nucleotide sequence: TGTGCCAGCAGCTCACTGTCAAGGGCGCTCACAGATACGCAGTATTTT. The rearrangement uses TRBV7-9 and TRBJ2-3; D uncertain. V lost 4 bases and J lost 2, with 16 bases in between. CDR1 SEHNR and CDR2 FQNEAQ come from the germline V gene (reference sequence). The CDR3 sequence is 16 residues long.

Remarks on this clonotype: Because this beta chain is a stray read in a library intended to capture alpha chains, its abundance should not be given much weight. The chain carries TRBV7-6 and TRBJ2-5, with 14 bases matching TRBD2. The CDR3 is made up of 17 amino acids. Germline assignment: CDR1 SGHVS and CDR2 FNYEAQ. Losses at the gene ends were 4 bases for V and 4 bases for J; bases not matched to a gene: 8. CDR3 bases: TGTGCCAGCAGCTACAGGACTAGCGGGGGGCGATTAGAGACCCAGTACTTC. Translated: CASSYRTSGGRLETQYF. Looking up the rest from reference TRBV7-6 and TRBJ2-5 gives the full variable domain: GAGVSQSPRYKVTKRGQDVALRCDPISGHVSLYWYRQALGQGPEFLTYFNYEAQQDKSGLPNDRFSAERPEGSISTLTIQRTEQRDSAMYRCASSYRTSGGRLETQYFGPGTRLLVL.

In its sample, this clonotype was seen a few times. The size of this beta chain means little, since it is a stray read in a library made for alpha chains. The chain recombines TRBV20-1 with TRBJ2-5; the D call may be TRBD1 or TRBD2 (5 bases each). Germline-derived CDR1 and CDR2 are DFQATT and SNEGSKA (reference sequence). The CDR3 spans 12 residues. V shed 2 bases and J shed 5 bases, with 9 bases lying between them. The CDR3 region is CSARWGLETQYF. CDR3 nucleotides: TGCAGTGCTAGATGGGGGTTGGAGACCCAGTACTTC.

The sample holds a few counts of this clonotype. Being off target in a library aimed at alpha chains, this beta chain has a size of little meaning. J is TRBJ2-5 and V is TRBV9, with TRBD2 identical over 15 bases. This CDR3 has 15 residues. The V gene's germline CDR1 is SGDLS and CDR2 YYNGEE. The V and J ends lost 4 bases and 5 bases, in that order; junction bases with no gene match: 3. CDR3 sequence reads: CASSMGLAGGETQYF. In DNA, the CDR3 is TGTGCCAGCAGCATGGGACTAGCGGGGGGCGAGACCCAGTACTTC.

In its sample, this clonotype was seen a few times. Because this beta chain is a stray read in a library intended to capture alpha chains, its abundance should not be given much weight. The rearrangement links TRBV10-2 to TRBJ2-1; 7 nucleotides align to TRBD2. CDR1 and CDR2 (germline): WSHSY, SAAADI. The CDR3 covers 15 residues. Trimming took 5 bases from V and 4 from J; bases not matched to a gene: 8. CDR3 residues: CASSLLAPEYNEQFF. DNA for the CDR3: TGCGCCAGCAGTCTACTAGCGCCCGAATACAATGAGCAGTTCTTC.

For this clonotype: As an off-target read in a library built for alpha chains, this beta chain has a frequency of little significance. The rearrangement uses TRBV11-2 and TRBJ2-7, with TRBD1 as a possible D gene (6 bases). The germline V gene encodes CDR1 SGHAT and CDR2 FQNNGV. V lost 5 bases and J lost 3, with 17 bases in between. CDR3 length: 15 amino acids. The CDR3 protein is CASSERTDYIYEQYF. CDR3 sequence (DNA): TGTGCCAGCAGCGAGAGGACAGATTATATCTACGAGCAGTACTTC.

As for this clonotype: This beta chain came through as a stray read in a library set up for alpha chains, and its size says little. The V call is TRBV4-1, the J call TRBJ2-1; a possible D gene is TRBD1 (5 bases). Between the trimmed V and J ends, which lost 0 bases and 0 bases, there was a span of 24 bases. This CDR3 has 21 amino acids. Germline lookup yields CDR1 MGHRA and CDR2 YSYEKL. CDR3 sequence: CASSQERIRDRESLSYNEQFF. Written as DNA, the CDR3 is TGCGCCAGCAGCCAAGAAAGGATCCGAGACAGAGAATCTCTCTCCTACAATGAGCAGTTCTTC.

Worth noting for this clonotype: The library was built for alpha chains, so this beta chain is an off-target read and its size means little. The rearrangement links TRBV2 to TRBJ2-7, with D unresolved. Germline CDR1 SNHLY, CDR2 FYNNEI. The CDR3 runs to 10 residues. Deletions cut 6 bases from V and 3 bases from J, with 3 bases between. The DNA for the CDR3 is TGTGCCAGCAGCCACTACGAGCAGTACTTC. Translated: CASSHYEQYF. Variable domain in full (rest from reference TRBV2 and TRBJ2-7): EPEVTQTPSHQVTQMGQEVILRCVPISNHLYFYWYRQILGQKVEFLVSFYNNEISEKSEIFDDQFSVERPDGSNFTLKIRSTKLEDSAMYFCASSHYEQYFGPGTRLTVT.

Of note for this clonotype: A library made for alpha chains picked up this beta chain off target, so its size means little. The rearrangement links TRBV20-1 to TRBJ2-1; D tentatively reads TRBD1 or TRBD2 (6 bases each). Trimming cost V 6 bases and J 2 bases, with 20 bases left between them. Germline values: CDR1 DFQATT, CDR2 SNEGSKA (reference sequence). This CDR3 is 16 amino acids long. The CDR3 region is CSARPFRGAAYNEQFF. CDR3 coding DNA: TGCAGTGCAAGGCCGTTTAGGGGGGCCGCCTACAATGAGCAGTTCTTC.

Concerning this clonotype itself: In a library made to pick up alpha chains, this beta chain is a stray read with a size that means little. The rearrangement uses TRBV7-9 and TRBJ2-7; 9 bases line up with TRBD1. CDR1 and CDR2 from the germline V gene are SEHNR and FQNEAQ (reference sequence). CDR3 size: 15 residues. V gave up 5 bases and J gave up 4 bases; unmatched junction bases: 9. CDR3 amino acids: CASSIGQGKSYEQYF. The CDR3 DNA sequence: TGTGCCAGCAGCATAGGACAGGGGAAGAGTTACGAGCAGTACTTC.

Of note for this clonotype: The library was prepared for alpha chains; this beta chain is a stray read, so its frequency means little. The V gene is TRBV19, the J gene TRBJ2-1, with TRBD2 identical over 9 bases. The V segment lost 3 bases and the J segment 4 bases; nucleotides outside the gene matches: 7. CDR1 is LNHDA and CDR2 is SQIVND in the germline V gene (reference sequence). The CDR3 has 16 amino acids. CDR3: CASSITGGGVYNEQFF. CDR3 in DNA: TGTGCCAGTAGTATTACTGGCGGGGGGGTATACAATGAGCAGTTCTTC. The variable domain in full, completed from reference TRBV19 and TRBJ2-1, reads DGGITQSPKYLFRKEGQNVTLSCEQNLNHDAMYWYRQDPGQGLRLIYYSQIVNDFQKGDIAEGYSVSREKKESFPLTVTSAQKNPTAFYLCASSITGGGVYNEQFFGPGTRLTVL.

This clonotype has just one count. With the library built for alpha chains, this beta chain is off target and its frequency is not meaningful. The chain combines TRBV7-2 with TRBJ2-4; D is undetermined. Germline-derived CDR1 and CDR2 are SGHTA and FQGNSA. The CDR3 is 14 residues long. V was pared by 4 bases and J by 3 bases, with 10 bases between. Here the CDR3 reads CASSSSRVKNIQYF. The CDR3 nucleotides read TGTGCCAGCAGCTCCAGTAGGGTCAAAAACATTCAGTACTTC.

Concerning this clonotype itself: This beta chain represents an off-target read in a library built for alpha chains; its size is of limited meaning. The chain joins TRBV7-9 to TRBJ2-7; TRBD2 might be the D (6 bases). The CDR3 has 14 amino acids. The germline CDR1 and CDR2 sequences are SEHNR and FQNEAQ (reference sequence). The germline V and J ends were trimmed by 9 bases and 4 bases, with 19 bases remaining between them. CDR3: CASGLGSLQYEQYF. CDR3 DNA: TGTGCCAGTGGCCTCGGGAGCCTGCAATACGAGCAGTACTTC.

Concerning this clonotype: Since it is a stray read in a library aimed at alpha chains, this beta chain has a size that is not meaningful. The V gene is TRBV6-2 or TRBV6-3, the J gene TRBJ2-7; 13 nucleotides match TRBD2. V shed 2 bases, J shed 2 bases, and the junction held 3 bases outside the gene matches. CDR3 length: 16 residues. Per the germline V gene, CDR1 is MNHEY and CDR2 is SVGEGT. The CDR3 DNA sequence: TGTGCCAGCAGTTACGGGGGACTAGCGGGGACCTACGAGCAGTACTTC. Translating it yields CASSYGGLAGTYEQYF.

Comments on this clonotype: The size of this beta chain means little, since it is a stray read in a library made for alpha chains. The rearrangement uses TRBV4-1 and TRBJ2-7; TRBD1 is a possible D gene (6 bases). Germline V gene lookup returns CDR1 MGHRA and CDR2 YSYEKL. The CDR3 runs 16 residues. With 1 base removed from V and 7 bases from J, the gap between germline ends came to 20 bases. CDR3 loop: CASSQGAQARGWEQYF. The CDR3 region has the DNA TGCGCCAGCAGCCAAGGGGCACAGGCCAGGGGCTGGGAGCAGTACTTC.

On this clonotype: Within a library made for alpha chains, this beta chain is off target, and its count is uninformative. The V gene is TRBV7-6, the J gene TRBJ2-1; D gene uncertain. The CDR3 contains 16 residues. Germline CDR1 and CDR2: SGHVS and FNYEAQ. V was clipped by 2 bases and J by 0 bases, with 11 bases between them. CDR3 nucleotides: TGTGCCAGCAGCTTATACGACCTCAGCTCCTACAATGAGCAGTTCTTC. It codes for CASSLYDLSSYNEQFF. Looking up the rest from reference TRBV7-6 and TRBJ2-1 gives the full variable domain: GAGVSQSPRYKVTKRGQDVALRCDPISGHVSLYWYRQALGQGPEFLTYFNYEAQQDKSGLPNDRFSAERPEGSISTLTIQRTEQRDSAMYRCASSLYDLSSYNEQFFGPGTRLTVL.